The rows below give T cell receptor beta chains drawn from one sample of a study of T cell repertoires in aging, cancer and after chemotherapy. A single record per CDR3 protein comes from TCRdb applying MiXCR to the multiplex PCR reads. Of roughly 2,600 distinct CDR3 sequences in the sample, approximately 54% were seen once. The specimen sequenced was blood. All receptors come from a human donor with a solid tumor. Both conserved end residues are trimmed from each CDR3. Each record gives: V gene, J gene, CDR3 protein.

TRBV27	TRBJ2-5	ASSLSQGTGEETQY
TRBV20-1	TRBJ1-6	SATQGSNNSPLH
TRBV6-6	TRBJ2-3	ASSKVAPTDTQY
TRBV7-9	TRBJ2-1	ASSFGEGTVGQF
TRBV5-5	TRBJ2-3	ASSLGGRARSTDTQY
TRBV29-1	TRBJ2-1	SVGVPAGQYNEQF
TRBV5-5	TRBJ1-2	ASSFTSGRSNGGYT
TRBV24-1	TRBJ1-2	ATSDFVSTNYGYT
TRBV12-1	TRBJ1-5	ASSVLHVSNQPQH
TRBV6-5	TRBJ1-1	ASSHRENTEAF
TRBV6-5	TRBJ1-2	ASTIRPGQGSGGYT
TRBV20-1	TRBJ2-1	SASGRGYNEQF
TRBV24-1	TRBJ2-2	ATSDFQAGNTGELF
TRBV4-3	TRBJ1-2	ASSPSEKGYYT
TRBV27	TRBJ2-3	ASSLSAGTDTQY
TRBV6-1	TRBJ1-6	ASFWALGEISPLH
TRBV19	TRBJ2-2	ASSDRGDTGELF
TRBV12-3/TRBV12-4	TRBJ1-1	ASSLGRSGMNTEAF
TRBV20-1	TRBJ1-1	SAGGVSEAF
TRBV6-5	TRBJ1-3	AGQGGRGSGNTIY
TRBV6-2/TRBV6-3	TRBJ1-1	ASLRAVNTEAF
TRBV29-1	TRBJ2-3	SVGVVEDTQY
TRBV18	TRBJ2-2	ASSPFTQTTGELF
TRBV19	TRBJ1-6	ASSGGSEGSPLH
TRBV6-5	TRBJ2-3	ASSYTIDTDTQY
TRBV7-2	TRBJ1-3	ASSFAPTGGSGNTIY
TRBV7-2	TRBJ1-4	ASSATGATNEKLF
TRBV29-1	TRBJ1-5	SVQAGEGPQH
TRBV19	TRBJ1-5	ASSTPLNQPQH
TRBV19	TRBJ2-6	ASSIWDSSGANVLT
TRBV12-3/TRBV12-4	TRBJ1-6	ASSLGFGIAPLH
TRBV12-3/TRBV12-4	TRBJ1-4	ASSLEYSGDRLEKLF
TRBV7-2	TRBJ2-1	ASSPRGWPDNEQF
TRBV19	TRBJ2-4	ASSIDSGRNIQY
TRBV7-2	TRBJ2-3	ASSPPSGRGHADTQY
TRBV4-2	TRBJ2-6	ASSRDSSSGANVLT
TRBV20-1	TRBJ2-7	SAGTSGFSYEQY
TRBV27	TRBJ1-4	ASSSSGTPFEGEKLF
TRBV19	TRBJ1-4	ASRAPTTNEKLF
TRBV18	TRBJ1-1	ASSPQGRDTEAF
TRBV7-2	TRBJ2-7	ASSPLDSGTYEQY
TRBV6-5	TRBJ2-7	ASSGGLADEQY
TRBV15	TRBJ2-1	ATSRDVGYNEQF
TRBV7-9	TRBJ1-1	ASSRPLSEAF
TRBV5-5	TRBJ2-7	ASSISYEQY
TRBV4-3	TRBJ1-3	ASSQDFLISGNTIY
TRBV7-9	TRBJ2-7	ASSKTGVSSDEQY
TRBV20-1	TRBJ2-2	SARDHGRGANTGELF
TRBV6-6	TRBJ2-5	ASSYRDGETQY
TRBV7-9	TRBJ1-1	ASSLQGLYGQGPEAF
TRBV20-1	TRBJ2-7	SARGSPGYEQY
TRBV7-2	TRBJ1-1	ASSLVIRGTEAF
TRBV13	TRBJ1-2	ASYSNAGYGYT
TRBV12-3/TRBV12-4	TRBJ2-3	ASTEGGTSTDTQY
TRBV10-2	TRBJ1-2	ATSDLPVRDRAYGYT
TRBV24-1	TRBJ2-3	ASSPGVSTDTQY
TRBV4-3	TRBJ1-1	ASSQDYRQGYTEAF
TRBV29-1	TRBJ2-3	SVESSGTDTQY
TRBV7-2	TRBJ2-1	ASQGGGLYNEQF
TRBV7-2	TRBJ2-2	ASSPTSGGNTGELF